The TCR beta chain described here comes from a study of OX40 agonist ivuxolimab in advanced cancers. Repertoires were generated with immunoSEQ multiplex PCR, while TCRdb's copy carries only in-frame clones and drops some. Here the sample spans 100,000 to 130,000 clones, under 95% being singletons. The TCR was taken from an adult with an advanced solid tumor such as melanoma, head and neck, liver or kidney cancer. The sample in question was CD4+ or CD8+ T cells sorted from blood, obtained in a trial of the OX40 agonist ivuxolimab.

The CDR3 protein is CASSEIQGASYEQYF. Here the CDR3 DNA reads TGCGCCAGCAGTGAGATACAGGGCGCCTCCTACGAGCAGTACTTC. V usage is TRBV10-1 and J usage is TRBJ2-7; D perhaps matches TRBD1 (6 bases). Trimming pared 2 bases from V and 0 bases from J, leaving 11 bases between. The CDR3 loop spans 15 amino acids. Looked up from germline, CDR1 is WNHNN and CDR2 is SYGVQD (reference sequence).